This TCR beta chain was found in a study of blood T cells in healthy people across ages (dated by TCRdb to the mid-2010s). The study in broad terms: In model experiments, template switching captured roughly one uniquely barcoded TCR beta cDNA molecule for every two T cells. To avoid experimental bias, donors of different ages were spread randomly across the sequencing lanes. Using the same blood draw, the study looked at two additional independent replicas of 1 million unique cDNA reads for two donors, one aged 18 to 30 and the other aged 80 or older. Donors were grouped into four age groups: young (average roughly 17 years), middle-aged (roughly 38), aged (about 60) and long-lived (around 80). Age-related changes in TCR beta repertoire diversity were measured in the study by deep sequencing normalized with unique cDNA molecular identifiers.

The CDR3 spans 12 residues, from the cysteine through the phenylalanine. The sequence is cut down to CDR3 DNA, 36 bases in frame from base 1. The germline V gene (reference sequence) sets CDR1 to LGHDT and CDR2 to YNNKEL. The 39 donors, aged about 6 to 95 years, were systemically healthy Caucasian individuals from Russia. Each donor gave about 9.7 milliliters of peripheral blood, drawn into EDTA-treated Vacutainer tubes. Ficoll-Paque density-gradient centrifugation was used to isolate PBMCs, with at least 6 million per sample. Trizol reagent was used to extract total RNA from the PBMCs, yielding at least 5 micrograms per sample. For every donor, an aliquot of PBMCs went through flow cytometry to measure the percentages of naive CD45RAhigh/CD27high T cells. A few counts support this clonotype. Its specific antigen is unknown. Per-nucleotide qualities are absent, and no much larger clonotype sits a single base away.

The library relied on 5' RACE. TCRdb records Illumina HiSeq 2500 as the sequencer. A second 7 to 11 cycle PCR used a sample-barcoded 5' primer and a J-beta primer mix. Each TCR beta cDNA molecule received a unique molecular identifier from a template-switch 5' adaptor carrying 12 random nucleotides. At least 3 million CDR3-containing paired-end reads were obtained from each sample. First-strand cDNA synthesis was performed from all RNA using the Mint cDNA synthesis kit, with priming by a TRBC-specific oligonucleotide. All cDNA was treated with uracil-DNA glycosylase and then went through a first 18-cycle PCR with the universal primers M1SS and BC2_uni_R. For the original study's pipeline: For normalization, 1 million high-quality reads were randomly selected from each sample, with every read carrying a distinct molecular identifier. Instead of being binned into consensus sequences, reads with shared molecular identifiers were discarded. MiTCR, with a Q25 quality threshold and the strictest error-elimination algorithm, was used for CDR3 identification, clonotype clustering and error correction. A nonparametric unseen species model using Euler transformation provided a lower-bound estimate of total TCR beta diversity. TCRdb trimmed public reads at Q25 via fastp, called clones via MiXCR and kept in-frame beta chains. Identical CDR3 proteins give one entry, which carries the most common genes and DNA. These V and J calls originate from TCRdb's pipeline instead of the authors' own analysis. For this sample there are some 700,000 distinct CDR3 sequences; about a fifth appear just once. The ten largest account for roughly 22% of the sample.

Results and caveats for the whole study, not just this receptor: Since profiling was done on bulk unsorted PBMCs, naive and antigen-experienced compartments could not be conclusively compared. The long-lived group showed more naive CD4+ T cells, fewer expanded clones and increased TCR diversity than the aged group, suggesting age selection. Observed TCR beta diversity correlated strongly with the percentage of naive T cells measured by flow cytometry. As age increased, observed TCR beta diversity per million T cells dropped in a roughly linear way, and a significant reduction was already evident by age about 40. Donor CMV infection status was unknown, potentially confounding age-related changes in expanded clonotypes. Estimates of total diversity based on one million sequenced T cells were considered lower bounds and underestimates.

The specimen sequenced was blood. This TCR was recovered from a man between 65 and 85 years old in good health. The V and J genes are TRBV3-1 and TRBJ2-7; no D gene call is confident. With the DNA end fitting TRBJ2-1 better, the J assignment may be wrong. The CDR3 reads as follows: CASSAPPAGQFF. The nucleotide sequence is given as TGTGCCAGCAGCGCCCCTCCTGCCGGGCAGTTCTTC.